The 12 T cell receptor beta chains presented below share a single source sample, sequenced in a study of T cells in Graves' hyperthyroidism and ophthalmopathy. TCR beta CDR3 sequences were amplified from RNA transcripts. HTBI primers were employed in a first-round RT-PCR of the TCR CDR3. One entry per CDR3 protein results from TCRdb running MiXCR on the multiplex PCR reads. Of under 450,000 distinct CDR3 sequences in the sample, more than 15% were seen once. The specimen sequenced was blood. The receptors here all came from a woman between 18 and 30 years old with Graves' hyperthyroidism.

V and J are TRBV7-2 and TRBJ1-1; no reliable D call. The CDR3 is 15 amino acids. Trimming stripped 0 bases from V and 4 bases from J, with 12 bases between. Germline V gene data show CDR1 as SGHTA and CDR2 as FQGNSA. CDR3 bases: TGTGCCAGCAGCTTAGCCACGTGGGTGAGCACTGAAGCTTTCTTT. Protein: CASSLATWVSTEAFF.

This clonotype was found once. A much larger clonotype is one base distant, so this may be a read error. The V gene is TRBV2, the J gene TRBJ1-1; TRBD1 matches at 7 bases. CDR1 is SNHLY, CDR2 FYNNEI, per germline. The CDR3 is 12 amino acids. The CDR3 DNA reads as TGTGCCAGCAGGTACAGGGGCACTGAAGCTTCCTTT. Protein: CASRYRGTEASF.

With regard to this clonotype: A much larger clone differs from this one at a single base, so this may be a read error. The CDR3 DNA is TGTGCCAGTTCCAGGGAACTGAACACTAAAGCTTTCTTT. Its translation is CASSRELNTKAFF. The chain joins TRBV6-2 or TRBV6-3 to TRBJ1-1; maybe TRBD1 (5 bases). This CDR3 region has 13 residues. Germline loops: CDR1 MNHEY, CDR2 SVGEGT.

This chain connects TRBV10-3 to TRBJ1-2; D not resolved. V lost 2 bases to trimming and J lost 3 bases, with 7 bases between them. The germline gives CDR1 ENHRY, CDR2 SYGVKD. The CDR3 runs 13 residues. The CDR3 DNA is TGTGCCATCAGTGAGCTTACAGACTATGGCTACACCTTC. It encodes CAISELTDYGYTF.

The chain is built from TRBV6-2 or TRBV6-3 and TRBJ1-5; D call uncertain. Trimming cost V 1 base and J 5 bases, with 3 bases left between them. Per germline, CDR1 MNHEY and CDR2 SVGEGT. The CDR3 is made up of 12 amino acids. CDR3 in amino acids: CASSYFHQPQHF. CDR3 coding DNA: TGTGCCAGCAGTTACTTTCATCAGCCCCAGCATTTT.

This clonotype was seen repeatedly, ten times or more. The V call is TRBV18, the J call TRBJ1-2; D is ambiguous. CDR1 is KGHSH, CDR2 LQKENI, per germline. V was cut by 3 bases and J by 4 bases, with 9 bases left in between. CDR3 length: 13 amino acids. CDR3 amino acids: CASSPDASYGYTF. The CDR3 DNA is TGTGCCAGCTCACCGGACGCCAGCTATGGCTACACCTTC.

V gene TRBV12-3 or TRBV12-4 combines with J gene TRBJ1-1, with 10 bases fitting TRBD1. J lost 1 base, V lost 7 bases, and 6 bases had no gene match. This CDR3 is built from 15 residues. The DNA for the CDR3 is TGTGCCAGCAACCTCCGGGACAGGGGGAACACTGAAGCTTTCTTT. Translated: CASNLRDRGNTEAFF.

Only a few counts were recorded for this clonotype. The V call is TRBV20-1, the J call TRBJ1-2, with a tentative D call TRBD1 (5 bases). Trimming cost V 4 bases and J 3 bases, with 15 bases left between them. This CDR3 is 14 amino acids long. In germline, CDR1 is DFQATT, CDR2 SNEGSKA (reference sequence). The CDR3 bases are TGCAGTGCTAAGACAGCCATTGTGGACTATGGCTACACCTTC. This encodes CSAKTAIVDYGYTF.

This clonotype was counted between two and nine times. The gene calls are TRBV4-2 and TRBJ2-1, with 11 bases lining up with TRBD2. V shed 4 bases and J 5 bases; nucleotides not matched to a gene: 7. Germline CDR1 and CDR2: LGHNA and YNFKEQ. This CDR3 has 16 residues. CDR3 DNA: TGTGCCAGCAGCCTAGGCCTAGCGGGGGGTGACAATGAGCAGTTCTTC. It is translated as CASSLGLAGGDNEQFF.

There are many counts of this clonotype. The chain uses TRBV7-3 and TRBJ2-2; 9 bases match TRBD2. V lost 3 bases, J lost 2 bases, and 19 bases stayed unmatched. CDR1 is SGHTA, CDR2 FQGTGA, per germline. The CDR3 is 21 amino acids. CDR3 in DNA: TGTGCCAGCAGCTTGAGCCCGTTGCTGAGCGGGGGGACCCTTAACACCGGGGAGCTGTTTTTT. Protein product: CASSLSPLLSGGTLNTGELFF.

This clonotype has at least ten counts. J is TRBJ1-1 and V is TRBV7-2, with 9 bases that match TRBD1. CDR1 is SGHTA and CDR2 is FQGNSA in the germline V gene. This CDR3 contains 12 residues. After removal of 6 bases from V and 9 bases from J, the junction contained 5 bases not matched to a gene. CDR3 nucleotide sequence: TGTGCCAGCAGGCTAGGGACAGGGAAAGCTTTCTTT. Translating it yields CASRLGTGKAFF.

This clonotype appeared many times. This chain joins TRBV12-3 or TRBV12-4 and TRBJ2-2; D gene uncertain. V lost 3 bases and J 0 bases, leaving 5 bases between the germline ends. CDR3 size: 14 residues. CDR3 sequence (DNA): TGTGCCAGCAGTTTCCGCTCGAACACCGGGGAGCTGTTTTTT. This sequence encodes CASSFRSNTGELFF.